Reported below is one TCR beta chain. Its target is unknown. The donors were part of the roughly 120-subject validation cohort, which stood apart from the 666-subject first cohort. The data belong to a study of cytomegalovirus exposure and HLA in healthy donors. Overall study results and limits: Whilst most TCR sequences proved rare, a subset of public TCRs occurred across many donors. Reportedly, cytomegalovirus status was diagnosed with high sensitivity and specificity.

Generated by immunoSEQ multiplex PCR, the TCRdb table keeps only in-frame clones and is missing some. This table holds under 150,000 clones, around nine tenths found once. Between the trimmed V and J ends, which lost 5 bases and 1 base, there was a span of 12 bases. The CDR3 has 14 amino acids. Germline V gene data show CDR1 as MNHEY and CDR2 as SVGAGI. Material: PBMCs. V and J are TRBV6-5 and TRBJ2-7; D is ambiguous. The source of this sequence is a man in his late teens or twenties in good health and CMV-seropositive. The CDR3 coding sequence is TGTGCCAGCAGTCAATTACAGAGATCCTACGAGCAGTACTTC. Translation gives CASSQLQRSYEQYF.